This TCR beta chain is from a study of cytomegalovirus exposure and HLA in healthy donors. There are a few counts of this clone. Its antigen is still unknown. Other DNA variants within this sample encode the same CDR3. V lost 3 bases and J lost 9; bases outside the gene matches: 3. The CDR3 consists of 12 residues. Germline V gene data show CDR1 as SGHRS and CDR2 as YFSETQ. PCR primers comprised 60 Vbeta and 13 Jbeta primers. Original processing methods: Roughly 11 million of the roughly 80 million unique TCR beta chains counted in a later analysis were shared. Libraries were prepared by immunoSEQ multiplex PCR; TCRdb keeps only in-frame clonotypes and omits some of them. V, J and clone size are taken as reported in that table, and D and trimming were inferred from the DNA itself. The sample lists approximately 120,000 clones, just under 75% occurring once. Nominal health characterized the donors when sampled, though unrecorded immune exposures were likely.

Findings and limits, study-wide: Several V segments, TRBV6-2 and TRBV6-3 among them, could not be told apart and were dropped.

The chain is built from TRBV5-1 and TRBJ2-1; 7 nucleotides line up with TRBD1. The origin of this receptor is a man aged 60-69 years in good health and CMV-seropositive. Sequenced input: PBMCs. CDR3 in DNA: TGCGCCAGCAGCTCCGACAGGGTTGAGCAGTTCTTC. Amino acid sequence: CASSSDRVEQFF.